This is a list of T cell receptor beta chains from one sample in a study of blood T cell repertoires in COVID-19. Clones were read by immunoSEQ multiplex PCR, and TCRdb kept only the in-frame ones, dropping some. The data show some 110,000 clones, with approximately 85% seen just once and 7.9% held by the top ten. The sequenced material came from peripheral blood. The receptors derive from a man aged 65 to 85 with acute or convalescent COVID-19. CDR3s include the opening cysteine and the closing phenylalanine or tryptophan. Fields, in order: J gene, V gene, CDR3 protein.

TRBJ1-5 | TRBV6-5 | CASSTDTYSNQPQHF
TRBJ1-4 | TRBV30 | CAWRGQGWDEKLFF
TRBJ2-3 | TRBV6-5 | CASSNERTDTQYF
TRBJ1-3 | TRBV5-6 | CASSLDRVSGNTIYF
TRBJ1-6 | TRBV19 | CASRAGGAAGNSPLHF
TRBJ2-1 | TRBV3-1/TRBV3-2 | CASSQDRGTYNEQFF
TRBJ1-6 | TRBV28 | CASSFRQGNNSPLHF
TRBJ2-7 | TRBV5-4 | CASSLQQEQYF
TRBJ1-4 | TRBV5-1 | CASSLEQDEKLFF
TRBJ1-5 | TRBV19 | CASIDSHGRNQPQHF
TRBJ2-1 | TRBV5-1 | CASSGRESGANEQFF
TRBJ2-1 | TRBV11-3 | CASSPSPSIEQFF
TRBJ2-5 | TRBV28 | CASVPGTGSMETQYF
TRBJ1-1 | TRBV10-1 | CASMRVLGTEAFF
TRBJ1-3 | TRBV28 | CASRGRGGGNTIYF
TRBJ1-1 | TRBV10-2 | CASREQGAAEAFF
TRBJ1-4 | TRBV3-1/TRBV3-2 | CASSPRTGGIEKLFF
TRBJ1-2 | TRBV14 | CASSPSTGTGYTF
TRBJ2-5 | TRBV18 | CASSPQASGNGETQYF
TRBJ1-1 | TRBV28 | CASKLNRGTEAFF
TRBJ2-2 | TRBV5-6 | CASRADRGNTGELFF
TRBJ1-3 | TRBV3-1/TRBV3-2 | CASSQGSSGNTIYF
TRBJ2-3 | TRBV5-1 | CASTSVGQGSTDTQYF
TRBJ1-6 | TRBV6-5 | CASRDEYNSPLHF
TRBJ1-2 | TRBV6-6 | CAIATTGNYGYTF
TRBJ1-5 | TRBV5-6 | CASSLGLDSSNQPQHF
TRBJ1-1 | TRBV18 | CASSLGRDRTEAFF
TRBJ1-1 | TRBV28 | CASSSGQLNTEAFF
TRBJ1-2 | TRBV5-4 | CASSFDRGHGYTF
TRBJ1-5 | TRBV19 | CASRVVWTADNQPQHF